Below, 8 T cell receptor beta chains from the same sample are listed, as sequenced in a study of shared clonotypes between healthy human individuals. Assay used: immunoSEQ multiplex PCR; TCRdb lists only in-frame clones, some missing. The repertoire includes 2 million to 2.5 million clones, more than 85% of them detected once, and about 0.39% sits in the top ten. The specimen was naive CD4+ T cells from PBMCs. As for subset: CD45RA+ positively selected. These receptors all come from a man between 18 and 29 years old in good health. Some clones in this sample may be carry-over from other donors' samples.

This chain links TRBV5-1 with TRBJ2-7; TRBD2 agrees at 11 bases. This CDR3 spans 16 amino acids. Germline trimming cut 2 bases from V and 6 bases from J; bases unmatched to any gene: 10. CDR1 SGHRS and CDR2 YFSETQ come from the germline V gene. The CDR3, as DNA: TGCGCCAGCAGCTTCTCTCCTAGCGGGAGGTCCCGCGAGCAGTACTTC. It specifies CASSFSPSGRSREQYF.

The chain has TRBV27 and TRBJ2-7; D is unclear. The CDR3 runs 15 residues. The germline V gene has CDR1 MNHEY and CDR2 SMNVEV (reference sequence). V lost 2 bases and J lost 3, with 14 bases in between. CDR3 nucleotides: TGTGCCAGCAGTTTAGAACGCCCCCTAGGCTACGAGCAGTACTTC. The encoded protein is CASSLERPLGYEQYF.

The chain couples TRBV7-2 to TRBJ2-7; 9 bases line up with TRBD1. The CDR3 covers 15 residues. From germline, CDR1 is SGHTA and CDR2 FQGNSA. The trim removed 0 bases at V and 4 bases at J, leaving 4 bases unmatched. In DNA form, the CDR3 reads TGTGCCAGCAGCTTAGCGCGGACAGGGGTATACGAGCAGTACTTC. Protein sequence: CASSLARTGVYEQYF. Full variable domain (missing parts from reference TRBV7-2 and TRBJ2-7): GAGVSQSPSNKVTEKGKDVELRCDPISGHTALYWYRQSLGQGLEFLIYFQGNSAPDKSGLPSDRFSAERTGGSVSTLTIQRTQQEDSAVYLCASSLARTGVYEQYFGPGTRLTVT.

In regard to this clone: In the same sample, other DNA sequences code for this CDR3. The chain employs TRBV5-1 and TRBJ2-1; D tentatively reads TRBD1 or TRBD2 (5 bases each). Germline CDR1 reads SGHRS; CDR2 reads YFSETQ. V was cut by 0 bases and J by 3 bases, with 7 bases left in between. The CDR3 consists of 14 residues. The DNA for the CDR3 is TGCGCCAGCAGCTTGGGGGGACGCTACAATGAGCAGTTCTTC. Its translation is CASSLGGRYNEQFF.

This clone has more than one count but fewer than ten. Other DNA sequences in the same sample also yield this CDR3. The CDR3 here is CASSPRSNTEAFF. CDR3 nucleotides: TGTGCCAGCTCACCGAGGTCAAACACTGAAGCTTTCTTT. The J gene is TRBJ1-1, the V gene TRBV18; D not resolved. V lost 3 bases to trimming and J lost 2 bases, with 7 bases between them. The length of the CDR3 is 13 residues. CDR1 and CDR2 (germline): KGHSH, LQKENI.

A remark on this clone: This sample also contains other DNA sequences that code for the same CDR3. The chain carries TRBV5-1 and TRBJ1-4, with 8 bases identical to TRBD1. The CDR3 is made up of 14 amino acids. Unmatched junction bases numbered 6, after V lost 4 bases and J lost 7 bases. Germline V gene sequence: CDR1 SGHRS, CDR2 YFSETQ. The DNA for the CDR3 is TGCGCCAGCAGCCTCAGGACAGGGAGTGAAAAACTGTTTTTT. This sequence encodes CASSLRTGSEKLFF.

For the CDR3, the DNA is TGTGCCAGCAGTGGGGAGACCCAGTACTTC. Its protein is CASSGETQYF. This sequence joins TRBV2 and TRBJ2-5; D is undetermined. Deletions cut 4 bases from V and 5 bases from J, with 2 bases between. This CDR3 has 10 amino acids. Germline V lookup: CDR1 SNHLY, CDR2 FYNNEI.

The J gene is TRBJ1-2, the V gene TRBV27, with TRBD1 identical over 11 bases. This CDR3 contains 15 residues. From germline, CDR1 is MNHEY and CDR2 SMNVEV (reference sequence). Trimming cost V 5 bases and J 6 bases; bases outside gene matches: 8. The CDR3 sequence is CASSTRTGGWNGYTF. CDR3 nucleotide sequence: TGTGCCAGCAGTACTCGGACAGGGGGCTGGAATGGCTACACCTTC.